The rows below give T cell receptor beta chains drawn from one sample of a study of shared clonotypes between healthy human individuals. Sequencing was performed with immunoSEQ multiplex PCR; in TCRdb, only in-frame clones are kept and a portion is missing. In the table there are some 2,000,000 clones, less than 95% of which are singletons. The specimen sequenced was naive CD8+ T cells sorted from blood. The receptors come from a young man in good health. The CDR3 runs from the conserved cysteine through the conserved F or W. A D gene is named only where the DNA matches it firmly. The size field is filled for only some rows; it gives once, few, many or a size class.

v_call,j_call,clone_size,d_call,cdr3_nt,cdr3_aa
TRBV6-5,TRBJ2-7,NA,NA,TGTGCTAGCAGTAGGACACGGGCATGGGAGCAGTACTTC,CASSRTRAWEQYF
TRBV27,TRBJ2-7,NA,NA,TGTGCCAGCAGTTTGGTCTCAGGGAGCTACGAGCGGTACTTC,CASSLVSGSYERYF
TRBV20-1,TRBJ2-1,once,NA,TGCAGTGCTAAACTAGTAGGTGAGCAGTTCTTC,CSAKLVGEQFF
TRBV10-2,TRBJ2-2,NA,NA,TGCGCCAGCAGAGGACTAAACACCGGGGAGCTGTTTTTT,CASRGLNTGELFF
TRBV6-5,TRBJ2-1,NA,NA,TGTGCCAGCAGTTACTCTGTCAGCTACAATGAGCAGTTCTTC,CASSYSVSYNEQFF
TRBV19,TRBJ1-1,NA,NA,TGTGCCAGTAGTATAGTCGGGGATTCTGAAGCTTTCTTT,CASSIVGDSEAFF
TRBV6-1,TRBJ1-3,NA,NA,TGTGCCAGCAGTGAAGTCGGCAGCTTCTCTGGAAACACCATATATTTT,CASSEVGSFSGNTIYF
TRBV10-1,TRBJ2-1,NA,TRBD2,TGCGCCAGCAGCGATCCGACTAGCGGGAGGGCCGGCGAGCAGTTCTTC,CASSDPTSGRAGEQFF
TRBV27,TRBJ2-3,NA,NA,TGTGCCAGCAGTTCCTCGGGGCGGGAAACAGATACGCAGTATTTT,CASSSSGRETDTQYF
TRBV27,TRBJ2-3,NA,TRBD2,TGTGCCAGCAGTCTAGCGGGGTTCGGCACAGATACGCAGTATTTT,CASSLAGFGTDTQYF
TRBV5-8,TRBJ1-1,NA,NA,TGTGCCAGCAGCGCCTTGGGCGGGGGTACTGAAGCTTTCTTT,CASSALGGGTEAFF
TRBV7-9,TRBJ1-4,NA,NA,TGTGCCAGCAGCTTGGACACTGCAACTAATGAAAAACTGTTTTTT,CASSLDTATNEKLFF
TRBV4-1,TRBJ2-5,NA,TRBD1,TGCGCCAGCCAGGACAGGGAAGGTTGGAACGGAGAGACCCAGTACTTC,CASQDREGWNGETQYF
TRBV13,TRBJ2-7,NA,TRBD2,TGTGCCAGCAGCTTCGCGGGAGGGCCGGGGGAGCAGTACTTC,CASSFAGGPGEQYF
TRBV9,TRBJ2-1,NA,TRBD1,TGTGCCAGCAGCGTCCGCCCAGGGACAGGAACCACCTACAATGAGCAGTTCTTC,CASSVRPGTGTTYNEQFF
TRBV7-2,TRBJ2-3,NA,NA,TGTGCCAGCAGCTATTGGGGCAGGGCCACAGATACGCAGTATTTT,CASSYWGRATDTQYF
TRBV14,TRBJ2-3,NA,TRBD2,TGTGCCAGCAGCCAACTAGCGGGGGGGAGCACAGATACGCAGTATTTT,CASSQLAGGSTDTQYF
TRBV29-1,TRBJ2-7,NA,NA,TGCAGCGTTGAAGATGCAGGGGCCGAGCAGTACTTC,CSVEDAGAEQYF
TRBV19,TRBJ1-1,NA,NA,TGTGCCAGTAGTATTCGGGACACCAACACTGAAGCTTTCTTT,CASSIRDTNTEAFF
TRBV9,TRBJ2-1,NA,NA,TGTGCCAGCAGCGTAGGAGGGGGAGGCAACAATGAGCAGTTCTTC,CASSVGGGGNNEQFF
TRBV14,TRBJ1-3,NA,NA,TGTGCCAGCAGCCATGACAGTAACTCTGGAAACACCATATATTTT,CASSHDSNSGNTIYF
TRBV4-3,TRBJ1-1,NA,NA,TGCGCCAGCAGCCAAGATGAATGGGACACTGAAGCTTTCTTT,CASSQDEWDTEAFF
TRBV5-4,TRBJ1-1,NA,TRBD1,TGTGCCAGCAGTTACAGGGGGGAAGGCACTGAAGCTTTCTTT,CASSYRGEGTEAFF
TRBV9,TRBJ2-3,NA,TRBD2,TGTGCCAGCAGCGTAGAAGCTAGCGGGACGCTATACACAGATACGCAGTATTTT,CASSVEASGTLYTDTQYF
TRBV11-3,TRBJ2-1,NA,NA,TGTGCCAGCGCCCCCCGCAACGGGGAGGAAAATGAGCAGTTCTTC,CASAPRNGEENEQFF
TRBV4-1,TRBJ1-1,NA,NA,TGCGCCAGCAGCCCTACCCCGACAGCTAACACTGAAGCTTTCTTT,CASSPTPTANTEAFF
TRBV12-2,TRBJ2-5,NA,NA,TGTGCAAGTCGCTTAAAGCGGGAGGGCCAGGAGACCCAGTACTTC,CASRLKREGQETQYF
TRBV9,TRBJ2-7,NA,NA,TGTGCCAGCAGCCTGGGGCTGCTCTCCTACGAGCAGTACTTC,CASSLGLLSYEQYF
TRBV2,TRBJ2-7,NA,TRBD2,TGTGCCAGCAGTGACGGGCTAGCGGGATTTTACGAGCAGTACTTC,CASSDGLAGFYEQYF
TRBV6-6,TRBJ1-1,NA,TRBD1,TGTGCCAGCAGTTACCCCACGGACAGGGGGCAAACTGAAGCTTTCTTT,CASSYPTDRGQTEAFF
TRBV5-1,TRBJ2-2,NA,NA,TGCGCCAGCAGCTTGGATAGTACCGCCGGGGAGCTGTTTTTT,CASSLDSTAGELFF
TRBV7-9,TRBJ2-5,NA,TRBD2,TGTGCGGCCGGGACTAGCGGGTTACAAGAGACCCAGTACTTC,CAAGTSGLQETQYF
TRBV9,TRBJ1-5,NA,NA,TGTGCCAGCAGCGTAGAGGGAGTAGATCAGCCCCAGCATTTT,CASSVEGVDQPQHF
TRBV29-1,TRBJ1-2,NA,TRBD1,TGCAGCGTCCCAAACAGGGGCGGGGAAGGAAACTATGGCTACACCTTC,CSVPNRGGEGNYGYTF
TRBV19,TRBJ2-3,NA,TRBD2,TGTGCCAGTGGGCCCCGGACTAGTGACACAGATACGCAGTATTTT,CASGPRTSDTDTQYF
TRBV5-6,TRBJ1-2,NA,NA,TGTGCCAGCAGCTTGTTGTCTGCAGGGACCTTCTATGGCTACACCTTC,CASSLLSAGTFYGYTF
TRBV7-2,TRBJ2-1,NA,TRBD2,TGTGCCAGCAGCTCCCGGGTACCACTAGCGGGGGTCTACAATGAGCAGTTCTTC,CASSSRVPLAGVYNEQFF
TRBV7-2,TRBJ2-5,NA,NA,TGTGCCAGCAGCTCGCCGCCCCAAGAGACCCAGTACTTC,CASSSPPQETQYF
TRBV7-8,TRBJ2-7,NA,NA,TGTGCCAGCAGCCCCGGTACCCGTTACGAGCAGTACTTC,CASSPGTRYEQYF
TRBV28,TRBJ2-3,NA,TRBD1,TGTGCCAGCAGTTCGGAACAGGGGGCTATGACAGATACGCAGTATTTT,CASSSEQGAMTDTQYF
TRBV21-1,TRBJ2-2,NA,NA,TGTGCCAGCAGCAGGCCGGGACAGGGGGTCGTGGCTAGCGATAGGGAGTACGGGGAGCTGTTTTTT,CASSRPGQGVVASDREYGELFF
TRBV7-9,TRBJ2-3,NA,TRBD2,TGTGCCAGCAGCCACACAATCCTAGGACTAGCGGAATACACAGATACGCAGTATTTT,CASSHTILGLAEYTDTQYF